The present T cell receptor beta chain was sequenced within a study of T-cell reconstitution after alpha-beta-depleted transplantation in children. Unique molecular identifiers were used in preparing the TCRbeta library. TCRdb re-analysed the PCR reads in MiXCR, keeping a single row per CDR3 protein. The table shows a few hundred thousand distinct CDR3 sequences, with about 9.4% occurring only once. This clonotype came up a few times. V was cut by 2 bases and J by 5 bases, with 7 bases left in between. The germline V gene encodes CDR1 LGHDT and CDR2 YNNKEL (reference sequence). The CDR3 extends over 12 amino acids.

The chain uses TRBV3-1 and TRBJ2-7; D unclear. The receptor was derived from a human donor who donated a stem cell graft to a child with acute lymphoblastic leukemia. The source was PBMCs from the stem cell graft donor, collected from the stem cell graft. The chain's CDR3 is CASSQIKNEQYF. CDR3 DNA sequence: TGTGCCAGCAGCCAAATTAAGAACGAGCAGTACTTC.